The 17 T cell receptor beta chains below all came from one sample that was sequenced in a study of beta chain features in type 1 diabetes. The isolated RNA, all of it, was reverse transcribed, so expressed TCRB transcripts were what got sequenced. Libraries were prepared by immunoSEQ multiplex PCR; TCRdb keeps only in-frame clonotypes and omits some of them. The data show approximately 140,000 clones, 6.9% seen once. Sequenced input: central memory CD4+ T cells from blood. Receptors were obtained from a woman aged 25 to 39 in good health.

This clone was counted a few times. The rearrangement joins TRBV7-9 to TRBJ1-1; unclear D gene. The CDR3 contains 13 residues. Germline values: CDR1 SEHNR, CDR2 FQNEAQ (reference sequence). V lost 2 bases to trimming and J lost 1 base, with 5 bases between them. The CDR3 loop reads CASSLQANTEAFF. DNA of the CDR3: TGTGCCAGCAGCTTACAGGCGAACACTGAAGCTTTCTTT.

This clone appeared a few times. The genes are TRBV15 and TRBJ1-5, with D unresolved. Germline V gives CDR1 LNHNV, CDR2 YYDKDF (reference sequence). The CDR3 is made up of 15 amino acids. The V end was cut by 2 bases, the J end by 2 bases, with 10 bases between. CDR3 DNA: TGTGCCACCAGCAGAAAAACTCAAGGCAATCAGCCCCAGCATTTT. As protein: CATSRKTQGNQPQHF.

The rearrangement joins TRBV7-8 to TRBJ2-7, with 7 bases identical to TRBD1. Germline V gene sequence: CDR1 SGHVS, CDR2 FQNEAQ. V lost 5 bases and J lost 3; bases outside the gene matches: 10. The CDR3 extends over 15 amino acids. The CDR3 region is CASSNRGQANYEQYF. CDR3 in DNA: TGTGCCAGCAGCAACCGCGGACAGGCGAACTACGAGCAGTACTTC.

This sequence joins TRBV11-2 and TRBJ2-1; TRBD2 matches 13 bases. CDR1 SGHAT and CDR2 FQNNGV come from the germline V gene. The CDR3 has 18 residues. V shed 2 bases, J shed 3 bases, and the junction held 7 bases outside the gene matches. CDR3 DNA: TGTGCCAGCAGCTTACTCGGGACTAGCGGGACCAGCTACAATGAGCAGTTCTTC. Translated: CASSLLGTSGTSYNEQFF.

This clone was seen only a few times. V and J are TRBV7-2 and TRBJ2-3; 10 bases agree with TRBD1. V lost 4 bases to trimming and J lost 9 bases; unmatched junction nucleotides: 13. The CDR3 is 16 residues long. CDR1 and CDR2 from the germline V gene are SGHTA and FQGNSA. CDR3: CASSSSFGTGDQTQYF. CDR3 in DNA: TGTGCCAGCAGCTCCAGTTTTGGGACAGGGGATCAGACGCAGTATTTT.

The chain uses TRBV20-1 and TRBJ2-5, with 8 nucleotides matching TRBD1. TRBJ2-7 explains the end of the DNA better; the J call may be wrong. The CDR3 runs 11 residues. Germline CDR1 DFQATT, CDR2 SNEGSKA (reference sequence). DNA for the CDR3: TGCAGTGCTAGGCAGGGGGCCGAGCAGTACTTC. Amino acid sequence: CSARQGAEQYF.

This clone was observed many times. This sequence joins TRBV7-9 and TRBJ2-7, with 10 bases identical to TRBD1. Trimming cost V 4 bases and J 2 bases; bases outside gene matches: 5. The CDR3 loop spans 15 amino acids. In germline, CDR1 is SEHNR, CDR2 FQNEAQ (reference sequence). The CDR3: CASSSRQGAAYEQYF. As DNA, the CDR3 is TGTGCCAGCAGCTCCCGACAGGGGGCTGCCTACGAGCAGTACTTC.

The chain is built from TRBV7-3 and TRBJ2-2; 8 nucleotides match TRBD1. Trimming removed 5 bases from V and 6 bases from J; junction bases left unmatched: 8. The CDR3 totals 15 residues. Germline V gene data show CDR1 as SGHTA and CDR2 as FQGTGA. CDR3 coding DNA: TGTGCCAGCAGCCCCAGGCAGGGGGCGGCCGGGGAGCTGTTTTTT. This sequence encodes CASSPRQGAAGELFF.

This chain connects TRBV7-3 to TRBJ1-1; D is unclear. V was trimmed by 3 bases and J by 2 bases, leaving 7 bases between them. The V gene's germline CDR1 is SGHTA and CDR2 FQGTGA. This CDR3 region has 13 residues. The chain's CDR3 is CASSLTPNTEAFF. CDR3 sequence (DNA): TGTGCCAGCAGCTTGACTCCTAACACTGAAGCTTTCTTT.

V and J are TRBV4-2 and TRBJ2-5, with TRBD1 matching 7 bases. The length of the CDR3 is 15 residues. CDR1 and CDR2 (germline): LGHNA, YNFKEQ. The trim removed 1 base at V and 5 bases at J, leaving 7 bases unmatched. Here the CDR3 reads CASSQAEQGVETQYF. The CDR3 DNA reads as TGTGCCAGCAGCCAAGCTGAGCAGGGGGTGGAGACCCAGTACTTC.

V is TRBV2 and J is TRBJ2-7, with 13 bases aligning to TRBD2. Per germline, CDR1 SNHLY and CDR2 FYNNEI. This CDR3 has 13 amino acids. V dropped 10 bases and J dropped 8; count of bases not matched to a gene: 8. The CDR3 DNA reads TGTGCCACCCAGGGACTAGCGGGAAGCCAGCAGTACTTC. This encodes CATQGLAGSQQYF. The variable domain in full, with the rest retrieved from reference TRBV2 and TRBJ2-7, is EPEVTQTPSHQVTQMGQEVILRCVPISNHLYFYWYRQILGQKVEFLVSFYNNEISEKSEIFDDQFSVERPDGSNFTLKIRSTKLEDSAMYFCATQGLAGSQQYFGPGTRLTVT.

V and J are TRBV5-1 and TRBJ2-6; D may be TRBD2 (5 bases). Germline V gene lookup returns CDR1 SGHRS and CDR2 YFSETQ. There are 16 residues in the CDR3. Trimming stripped 0 bases from V and 0 bases from J, with 7 bases between. The CDR3 bases are TGCGCCAGCAGCTTGGTTGGGAGCTCTGGGGCCAACGTCCTGACTTTC. Amino acid sequence: CASSLVGSSGANVLTF.

This clone came up a few times. The genes are TRBV7-8 and TRBJ1-2; D is ambiguous. The V gene's germline CDR1 is SGHVS and CDR2 FQNEAQ. This CDR3 contains 13 residues. Trimming left V 5 bases short and J 8 bases short, with 15 bases between. The CDR3 nucleotides are TGTGCCAGCAGCCCTCCCGGAGAGCGAGGCTACACCTTC. It translates to CASSPPGERGYTF.

This clone was counted a few times. The rearrangement joins TRBV5-1 to TRBJ2-1, with 8 nucleotides matching TRBD1. This CDR3 is 13 amino acids long. V shed 4 bases, J shed 10 bases, and the junction held 7 bases outside the gene matches. Per the germline V gene, CDR1 is SGHRS and CDR2 is YFSETQ. The CDR3 DNA reads TGCGCCAGCAGCATGGACAGGGCACGCGAGCAGTTCTTC. The encoded protein is CASSMDRAREQFF.

This clone has a count of ten or more. The chain combines TRBV29-1 with TRBJ2-7; TRBD2 aligns across 8 bases. V was clipped by 4 bases and J by 2 bases; unmatched bases: 7. The CDR3 runs to 14 residues. CDR1 is SQVTM, CDR2 ANQGSEA, per germline. The CDR3 bases are TGCAGCGTTGTTATAGCGGGACCTCCCTACGAGCAGTACTTC. It translates to CSVVIAGPPYEQYF.

This chain joins TRBV7-2 and TRBJ1-5; the D is unclear. V was shortened by 1 base and J by 2 bases, with 9 bases between the two germline ends. CDR1 and CDR2 (germline): SGHTA, FQGNSA. The CDR3 totals 15 residues. In DNA form, the CDR3 reads TGTGCCAGCAGCTTAGATTTGGGCGGCAATCAGCCCCAGCATTTT. Encoded protein: CASSLDLGGNQPQHF.

This clone has ten or more counts. This chain uses TRBV29-1 with TRBJ2-7; TRBD1 agrees at 9 bases. The CDR3 is made up of 13 amino acids. After removal of 4 bases from V and 2 bases from J, the junction contained 3 bases not matched to a gene. Germline V lookup: CDR1 SQVTM, CDR2 ANQGSEA. CDR3 coding DNA: TGCAGCGTTGGACAGGGGGACGCCTACGAGCAGTACTTC. Translation gives CSVGQGDAYEQYF.